Listed here are 18 T cell receptor beta chains from one sample, sequenced in a study of T-cell reconstitution after alpha-beta-depleted transplantation in children. Preparation of the TCRbeta library used unique molecular identifiers. TCRdb re-called the PCR reads with MiXCR, one entry per CDR3 protein. The sample records about 580,000 distinct CDR3 sequences, 23% being singletons. Sequencing used PBMCs, mostly from graft donor cells, obtained 360 days after TCRalphabeta/CD19-depleted stem cell transplant. These receptors were taken from a boy under three years old who had a stem cell transplant for acute myeloid leukemia, so the T cells may come from the graft donor.

This chain uses TRBV12-3 or TRBV12-4 with TRBJ2-5; the match to TRBD1 covers 10 bases. The CDR3 runs to 19 residues. V was clipped by 8 bases and J by 5 bases; unmatched bases: 23. The CDR3 sequence is CASCSRTGGTSLEEETQYF. Here the CDR3 DNA reads TGTGCCAGCTGTTCAAGGACAGGGGGTACATCCTTGGAAGAGGAGACCCAGTACTTC.

For the CDR3, the DNA is TGCAGTGCTAGAAACGAACAGGCCAGCTCCTACGAGCAGTACTTC. Its protein is CSARNEQASSYEQYF. The chain uses TRBV20-1 and TRBJ2-7, with D possibly TRBD1 on 5 matching bases. The germline V gene has CDR1 DFQATT and CDR2 SNEGSKA (reference sequence). The ends were cut back, 2 bases at V and 0 bases at J, with 14 bases in the middle. The CDR3 is made up of 15 amino acids.

This clonotype came up a few times. The genes are TRBV5-6 and TRBJ1-5, with 9 positions matching TRBD1. V lost 4 bases to trimming and J lost 4 bases; unmatched junction nucleotides: 12. This CDR3 spans 17 amino acids. The V gene's germline CDR1 is SGHDT and CDR2 YYEEEE. The CDR3 region has the DNA TGTGCCAGCAGCCAGCACAGGGGGCCGCCCCTAAATCAGCCCCAGCATTTT. It specifies CASSQHRGPPLNQPQHF.

In its sample, this clonotype was seen a few times. The chain couples TRBV21-1 to TRBJ2-7. TRBV21-1 is an annotated pseudogene. This CDR3 has 10 amino acids. Here the CDR3 reads CAAVSYEQYV. CDR3 bases: TGTGCCGCAGTCTCCTACGAGCAGTACGTC.

This clonotype has just one count. The V gene is TRBV7-2, the J gene TRBJ2-6; TRBD1 agrees at 7 bases. This CDR3 region has 17 residues. Germline V CDR1 and CDR2: SGHTA, FQGNSA. With V trimmed by 1 base and J by 0 bases, 3 bases remained unmatched. DNA for the CDR3: TGTGCCAGCAGCTTAGTCGGGACAGACTCTGGGGCCAACGTCCTGACTTTC. Encoded protein: CASSLVGTDSGANVLTF.

This clonotype came up a few times. The rearrangement joins TRBV20-1 to TRBJ1-6, with 8 positions matching TRBD1. The CDR3 has 13 residues. CDR1 and CDR2 (germline): DFQATT, SNEGSKA (reference sequence). V was pared by 5 bases and J by 6 bases, with 3 bases of the junction left unmatched. CDR3 residues: CSAGQGFNSPLHF. The CDR3 nucleotides are TGCAGTGCTGGACAGGGATTTAATTCACCCCTCCACTTT.

This clonotype has a handful of counts. The V call is TRBV20-1, the J call TRBJ2-3, with 7 bases that match TRBD2. CDR3 length equals 14 residues. V shed 5 bases, J shed 1 base, and the junction held 6 bases outside the gene matches. Germline V gene data show CDR1 as DFQATT and CDR2 as SNEGSKA (reference sequence). The CDR3 DNA follows: TGCAGTGCTCACACTGGGGGGGGCACAGATACGCAGTATTTT. As protein: CSAHTGGGTDTQYF.

The chain employs TRBV11-3 and TRBJ1-1; D is perhaps TRBD1 (5 bases). Germline V gene lookup returns CDR1 SGHNT and CDR2 YENEEA. The CDR3 spans 13 residues. V was trimmed by 5 bases and J by 4 bases, leaving 11 bases between them. The CDR3 nucleotides read TGTGCCAGCAGCCTAGGGGATCCCACTGAAGCTTTCTTT. Protein sequence: CASSLGDPTEAFF. Drawing the rest from reference TRBV11-3 and TRBJ1-1, the complete variable domain is EAGVVQSPRYKIIEKKQPVAFWCNPISGHNTLYWYLQNLGQGPELLIRYENEEAVDDSQLPKDRFSAERLKGVDSTLKIQPAELGDSAVYLCASSLGDPTEAFFGQGTRLTVV.

Concerning this clonotype: A read error is likely, as this CDR3 ends without the conserved phenylalanine or tryptophan. The V gene is TRBV13, the J gene TRBJ1-1; a possible D gene is TRBD1 (5 bases). V was shortened by 1 base and J by 1 base, with 13 bases between the two germline ends. The CDR3 covers 16 residues. Germline CDR1 and CDR2: PRHDT and FYEKMQ (reference sequence). CDR3 in DNA: TGTGCCAGCAGCTTAGATGGGGCCTCAAAGAACACTGAAGCTTTCCTT. Its protein is CASSLDGASKNTEAFL.

The chain employs TRBV7-2 and TRBJ1-1; the D is unclear. Looked up from germline, CDR1 is SGHTA and CDR2 is FQGNSA. CDR3 length: 15 amino acids. V lost 1 base to trimming and J lost 4 bases, with 13 bases between them. CDR3: CASSLVARGSTEAFF. The CDR3 nucleotides read TGTGCCAGCAGCTTAGTGGCTCGAGGGAGCACTGAAGCTTTCTTT.

In this sample, this clonotype turned up many times. The chain combines TRBV20-1 with TRBJ2-1; 11 bases fit TRBD2. Trimming at V came to 4 bases and at J to 7 bases, leaving 15 bases not matched to a gene. The CDR3 consists of 17 residues. Germline V gene data show CDR1 as DFQATT and CDR2 as SNEGSKA (reference sequence). The CDR3 is CSAKEASGGLQFNEQFF. CDR3 sequence (DNA): TGCAGTGCTAAGGAGGCTAGCGGGGGGTTACAGTTTAATGAGCAGTTCTTC.

This clonotype came up many times. The J gene is TRBJ2-5, the V gene TRBV7-8, with D possibly matching TRBD1 (6 bases). Germline CDR1 SGHVS, CDR2 FQNEAQ. CDR3 length: 15 amino acids. Trimming pared 5 bases from V and 0 bases from J, leaving 13 bases between. CDR3 loop: CASSPSQGYQETQYF. The CDR3 DNA reads TGTGCCAGCAGCCCGTCTCAGGGGTACCAAGAGACCCAGTACTTC.

This clonotype was picked up a small number of times. The V gene is TRBV13, the J gene TRBJ1-5, with D unresolved. The CDR3 runs to 14 residues. Trimming cost V 2 bases and J 7 bases, with 12 bases left between them. Germline V CDR1 and CDR2: PRHDT, FYEKMQ (reference sequence). CDR3 DNA: TGTGCCAGCAGCTTACACGCTTCGGGGCAGCCCCAGCATTTT. This gives the protein CASSLHASGQPQHF.

In this sample, this clonotype turned up a few times. This chain joins TRBV10-3 and TRBJ2-2, with D hard to call. V gave up 3 bases and J gave up 3 bases, with 14 bases separating them. Germline V gene sequence: CDR1 ENHRY, CDR2 SYGVKD. This CDR3 has 16 residues. The CDR3 DNA reads TGTGCCATCAGTGATCGAGGACGGTCTTACACCGGGGAGCTGTTTTTT. It translates to CAISDRGRSYTGELFF.

This clonotype has a handful of counts. The rearrangement uses TRBV6-5 and TRBJ2-1; the match to TRBD1 covers 10 bases. The V gene end was trimmed by 0 bases and the J gene end by 14 bases; junction bases not matched to a gene: 4. In germline, CDR1 is MNHEY, CDR2 SVGAGI. The CDR3 is 13 amino acids. The CDR3 DNA reads as TGTGCCAGCAGTTACTCCCACGGGACAGGGGAGTTCTTC. Protein product: CASSYSHGTGEFF.

The chain carries TRBV9 and TRBJ2-3, with D perhaps TRBD2 (5 bases). Trimming left V 2 bases short and J 2 bases short, with 6 bases between. From germline, CDR1 is SGDLS and CDR2 YYNGEE. CDR3 size: 13 residues. The CDR3 region is CASSVDSTDTQYF. Here the CDR3 DNA reads TGTGCCAGCAGCGTGGACTCCACAGATACGCAGTATTTT.

This clonotype was seen a handful of times. The CDR3 loop reads CSARDWTGGPYNEQFF. CDR3 bases: TGCAGTGCTAGAGATTGGACAGGGGGCCCCTACAATGAGCAGTTCTTC. The J gene is TRBJ2-1, the V gene TRBV20-1, with 11 bases fitting TRBD1. The CDR3 is 16 residues long. Germline loops: CDR1 DFQATT, CDR2 SNEGSKA (reference sequence). V trimming: 0 bases; J trimming: 2 bases; junction bases outside the gene matches: 3.

This clonotype was seen repeatedly, ten times or more. V usage is TRBV4-3 and J usage is TRBJ2-2; tentatively, D is TRBD1 (5 bases). Trimming left V 0 bases short and J 6 bases short, with 8 bases between. Germline CDR1 and CDR2: LGHNA and YSLEER. The CDR3 has 14 amino acids. CDR3 bases: TGCGCCAGCAGCCAAGATACAGGAGCCGGGGAGCTGTTTTTT. Protein sequence: CASSQDTGAGELFF.